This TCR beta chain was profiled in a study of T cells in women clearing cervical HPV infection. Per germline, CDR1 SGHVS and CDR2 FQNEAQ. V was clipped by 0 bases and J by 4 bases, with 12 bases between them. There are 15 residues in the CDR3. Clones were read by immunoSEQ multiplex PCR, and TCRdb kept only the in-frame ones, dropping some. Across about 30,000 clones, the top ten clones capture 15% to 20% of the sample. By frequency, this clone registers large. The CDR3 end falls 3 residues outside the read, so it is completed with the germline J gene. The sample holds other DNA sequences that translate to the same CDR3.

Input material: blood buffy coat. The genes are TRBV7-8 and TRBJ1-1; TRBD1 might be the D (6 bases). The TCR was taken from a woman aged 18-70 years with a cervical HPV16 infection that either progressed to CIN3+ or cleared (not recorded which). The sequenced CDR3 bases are TGTGCCAGCAGCTTAGCACAGGGTACGGGCACTGAA. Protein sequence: CASSLAQGTGTE. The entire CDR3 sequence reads CASSLAQGTGTEAFF.